The next 9 T cell receptor beta chains were all read from a single sample in a study of cytomegalovirus exposure and HLA in healthy donors. This table comes from immunoSEQ multiplex PCR, and its TCRdb copy is limited to in-frame clones, with some not included. There are 150,000 or so clones in the sample; more than 80% occur only once, and 5.5% to 7% lies in the top ten. Specimen: PBMCs. Receptor source: a woman aged 25-40 years in good health and CMV-seropositive.

This sequence joins TRBV11-2 and TRBJ2-1; perhaps TRBD2 as D (6 bases). With 5 bases removed from V and 10 bases from J, the gap between germline ends came to 12 bases. CDR1 SGHAT and CDR2 FQNNGV come from the germline V gene. The CDR3 has 12 amino acids. This CDR3 is CASSPTRDEQFF. The DNA of the CDR3 is TGTGCCAGCAGCCCGACTAGAGACGAGCAGTTCTTC.

The chain combines TRBV11-3 with TRBJ2-6; TRBD1 aligns across 7 bases. V shed 5 bases, J shed 0 bases, and the junction held 4 bases outside the gene matches. CDR1 and CDR2 from the germline V gene are SGHNT and YENEEA. This CDR3 is built from 16 residues. CDR3 region: CASSGSGGSGANVLTF. The CDR3 coding sequence is TGTGCCAGCAGCGGTTCAGGGGGCTCTGGGGCCAACGTCCTGACTTTC.

The rearrangement uses TRBV6-5 and TRBJ1-2; D is possibly TRBD1 (5 bases). Germline V gene lookup returns CDR1 MNHEY and CDR2 SVGAGI. With 6 bases removed from V and 4 bases from J, the gap between germline ends came to 9 bases. The CDR3 runs 12 residues. The DNA for the CDR3 is TGTGCCAGCAGAGGGACTTCCTATGGCTACACCTTC. Translated: CASRGTSYGYTF.

The gene calls are TRBV19 and TRBJ1-2; 9 bases are a match to TRBD1. Germline CDR1 and CDR2: LNHDA and SQIVND (reference sequence). V was pared by 6 bases and J by 8 bases, with 7 bases of the junction left unmatched. This CDR3 contains 13 residues. Here the CDR3 reads CASRRTGVSGYTF. Here the CDR3 DNA reads TGTGCCAGTAGGAGGACAGGGGTTAGCGGCTACACCTTC.

The J gene is TRBJ2-1, the V gene TRBV2; 8 bases map to TRBD2. Germline CDR1 and CDR2: SNHLY and FYNNEI. J gave up 2 bases and V 6 bases, and 0 bases lay outside the gene matches. The CDR3 length is 13 residues. CDR3 sequence: CASRAGAYNEQFF. The CDR3 DNA reads TGTGCCAGCAGAGCGGGGGCCTACAATGAGCAGTTCTTC.

The V and J genes are TRBV7-9 and TRBJ2-3; D gene unclear. The CDR3 loop spans 14 amino acids. From germline, CDR1 is SEHNR and CDR2 FQNEAQ (reference sequence). The V end lost 3 bases, the J end lost 1 base, and 8 bases lay between the germline ends. DNA for the CDR3: TGTGCCAGCAGCTTTGTCTCCGGCACAGATACGCAGTATTTT. Translating it yields CASSFVSGTDTQYF.

The V gene is TRBV5-1, the J gene TRBJ1-1; the D gene is possibly TRBD1 (6 bases). The germline CDR1 and CDR2 sequences are SGHRS and YFSETQ. V lost 5 bases to trimming and J lost 4 bases, with 12 bases between them. The CDR3 loop spans 13 amino acids. The CDR3 coding sequence is TGCGCCAGCAGAATGGGAGGGGGCACTGAAGCTTTCTTT. This translates into CASRMGGGTEAFF.

The CDR3 nucleotides are TGTGCCAGCAGCGCAGGGGGCGCAGGAGAGACCCAGTACTTC. It is translated as CASSAGGAGETQYF. The gene calls are TRBV6-1 and TRBJ2-5; 8 nucleotides match TRBD1. Unmatched junction bases numbered 7, after V lost 6 bases and J lost 4 bases. The CDR3 is 14 residues long. The V gene's germline CDR1 is MNHNS and CDR2 SASEGT.

The chain combines TRBV28 with TRBJ2-7, with 7 nucleotides matching TRBD1. The germline V gene has CDR1 MDHEN and CDR2 SYDVKM. The junction had 6 bases not matched to a gene; V was cut back by 4 bases and J by 3 bases. CDR3 length equals 14 residues. The CDR3 DNA sequence: TGTGCCAGCAGTTCGGGACAGTCCTACTACGAGCAGTACTTC. Translating it yields CASSSGQSYYEQYF. Filled out from reference TRBV28 and TRBJ2-7, the complete variable domain reads DVKVTQSSRYLVKRTGEKVFLECVQDMDHENMFWYRQDPGLGLRLIYFSYDVKMKEKGDIPEGYSVSREKKERFSLILESASTNQTSMYLCASSSGQSYYEQYFGPGTRLTVT.